This section outlines one T cell receptor (beta chain) sequence together with its context. The antigen remains unidentified. The CDR3 loop spans 15 amino acids. The germline gives CDR1 MGHRA, CDR2 YSYEKL. Trimming left V 0 bases short and J 5 bases short, with 13 bases between. Repertoires were generated with immunoSEQ multiplex PCR, while TCRdb's copy carries only in-frame clones and drops some. The table lists more than 45,000 clones, just over 85% of them singletons. This entry belongs to a study of T cells in localized non-small cell lung cancer. The study, taken as a whole, reports: Out of the top 100 tumor clones, a median approximately 57 were seen in adjacent lung.

The sequence derives from a male donor at least 60 years old with stage III squamous cell lung carcinoma. The sample was peripheral blood, taken before any cancer treatment. This sequence joins TRBV4-1 and TRBJ1-2; no reliable D call. The CDR3 bases are TGCGCCAGCAGCCAAGACGCGGCAGTTAAATATGGCTACACCTTC. Translation: CASSQDAAVKYGYTF.